The 2 T cell receptor beta chains reported below all come from one sample, sequenced in a study of identical twins. One entry per CDR3 protein, called by TCRdb with MiXCR from the 5' RACE reads. This sample yields hundreds of thousands of distinct CDR3 sequences, of which 15% to 20% are seen a single time; approximately 14% belongs to the top ten. The same data also contributed to another study, on T cells expressing NK-cell markers.

The sequencing sample was made of PBMCs. These receptors were taken from a woman aged 18-29 years in good health.

The chain uses TRBV12-3 or TRBV12-4 and TRBJ1-5; 7 positions match TRBD1. The CDR3 totals 13 residues. The V gene end was trimmed by 4 bases and the J gene end by 5 bases; junction bases not matched to a gene: 2. The CDR3 reads CASSWGQYQPQHF. The CDR3 DNA follows: TGTGCCAGCAGTTGGGGACAGTATCAGCCCCAGCATTTT.

The V gene is TRBV12-3 or TRBV12-4, the J gene TRBJ2-3; 8 nucleotides agree with TRBD2. The CDR3 length is 14 residues. J was trimmed by 1 base and V by 7 bases; bases with no gene match: 4. CDR3: CASTFSGGTDTQYF. For the CDR3, the DNA is TGTGCCAGCACCTTTAGCGGGGGCACAGATACGCAGTATTTT.